Below, 13 T cell receptor beta chains from the same sample are listed, as sequenced in a study of blood T cells in healthy people across ages. Combining a sample-barcoded 5' primer with a J-beta primer mix, a second PCR ran for roughly 7 to 12 cycles. TCRdb reprocessed the 5' RACE reads via MiXCR and lists one record per CDR3 protein. The sample includes about 2 million distinct CDR3 sequences, 40% to 55% seen only once; the top ten take about 2.1%. Sequencing was done on a sample of blood. Receptors originate from a woman aged 35 to 49 in good health.

The chain is built from TRBV7-2 and TRBJ1-5; D is possibly TRBD1 (5 bases). Deletions cut 5 bases from V and 5 bases from J, with 16 bases between. Germline CDR1 SGHTA, CDR2 FQGNSA. CDR3 length: 15 residues. The CDR3 sequence is CASSLGGGVDQPQHF. In DNA form, the CDR3 reads TGTGCCAGCAGCCTCGGGGGGGGAGTGGATCAGCCCCAGCATTTT.

This clonotype was seen a handful of times. The gene calls are TRBV29-1 and TRBJ1-2; TRBD1 aligns across 7 bases. The CDR3 totals 11 residues. Germline loops: CDR1 SQVTM, CDR2 ANQGSEA. Trimming removed 6 bases from V and 6 bases from J; junction bases left unmatched: 4. Here the CDR3 reads CSVRQGNGYTF. The CDR3 coding sequence is TGCAGCGTCCGACAGGGAAATGGCTACACCTTC.

This clonotype occurred a few times. V is TRBV6-6 and J is TRBJ2-1; weak D call: TRBD2 (5 bases). Germline-derived CDR1 and CDR2 are MNHNY and SVGAGI (reference sequence). V lost 2 bases and J 8 bases, leaving 7 bases between the germline ends. The CDR3 covers 12 residues. The CDR3 DNA reads TGTGCCAGCAGTTACGGGAGTTATGAGCAGTTCTTC. Amino acids: CASSYGSYEQFF.

This clonotype has just a few counts. V gene TRBV7-9 combines with J gene TRBJ2-7; maybe TRBD2 (5 bases). Trimming cost V 8 bases and J 7 bases, with 21 bases left between them. Germline V gene lookup returns CDR1 SEHNR and CDR2 FQNEAQ (reference sequence). This CDR3 has 14 amino acids. The CDR3: CASSTGSFFGEQYF. CDR3 sequence (DNA): TGTGCCAGCTCAACGGGATCCTTCTTCGGTGAGCAGTACTTC.

This chain connects TRBV4-3 to TRBJ2-5; D is possibly TRBD2 (7 bases). The germline V gene has CDR1 LGHNA and CDR2 YSLEER. V was trimmed by 1 base and J by 0 bases, leaving 18 bases between them. There are 18 residues in the CDR3. In DNA form, the CDR3 reads TGCGCCAGCAGCCAAGGGGGTGTCGCGGGGGCGCACCAAGAGACCCAGTACTTC. It translates to CASSQGGVAGAHQETQYF.

This clonotype turned up a few times. The rearrangement links TRBV6-5 to TRBJ2-5, with D possibly being TRBD1 or TRBD2 (7 bases each). The CDR3 has 11 residues. The germline CDR1 and CDR2 sequences are MNHEY and SVGAGI. V shed 8 bases and J shed 13 bases, with 17 bases lying between them. This CDR3 reads CASGTAGRAYF. The CDR3 bases are TGTGCCAGCGGGACAGCGGGGCGCGCGTACTTC.

The DNA of the CDR3 is TGTGCCAGCAGTTTATTTCGCCCAACGACGGATACGCAGTATTTT. Encoded protein: CASSLFRPTTDTQYF. This rearrangement joins TRBV27 to TRBJ2-3; D remains unclear. V lost 1 base and J lost 6, with 14 bases in between. The CDR3 sequence is 15 residues long. CDR1 and CDR2 from the germline V gene are MNHEY and SMNVEV (reference sequence).

Worth noting for this clonotype: The junction shows a germline mismatch at one end, possibly a read error. The V and J genes are TRBV5-1 and TRBJ1-4, with D uncertain. There are 14 residues in the CDR3. CDR1 and CDR2 from the germline V gene are SGHRS and YFSETQ. CDR3 DNA: TGCGCCAACAGCCCGGGAGGGCCGAATGAAAAACTGTTTTTT. This encodes CANSPGGPNEKLFF.

The V gene is TRBV20-1, the J gene TRBJ1-2; 11 bases map to TRBD1. The CDR3 contains 16 residues. The V segment lost 4 bases and the J segment 7 bases; nucleotides outside the gene matches: 14. CDR1 and CDR2 (germline): DFQATT, SNEGSKA (reference sequence). CDR3 DNA sequence: TGCAGTGCTATCGTCCTGGGACAGGGGGAGGGTGGTGGCTACACCTTC. The encoded protein is CSAIVLGQGEGGGYTF.

This clonotype was seen only once. This chain links TRBV18 with TRBJ2-3; 8 nucleotides match TRBD1. The CDR3 is made up of 18 amino acids. Losses at the gene ends were 2 bases for V and 8 bases for J; bases not matched to a gene: 18. Germline values: CDR1 KGHSH, CDR2 LQKENI. CDR3 DNA: TGTGCCAGCTCACCAGCGGGCGAAGGACAGGGCCTTTATGGTACGCAGTATTTT. The encoded protein is CASSPAGEGQGLYGTQYF. Full variable domain (outside the CDR3, taken from reference TRBV18 and TRBJ2-3): NAGVMQNPRHLVRRRGQEARLRCSPMKGHSHVYWYRQLPEEGLKFMVYLQKENIIDESGMPKERFSAEFPKEGPSILRIQQVVRGDSAAYFCASSPAGEGQGLYGTQYFGPGTRLTVL.

V gene TRBV7-9 combines with J gene TRBJ2-1; the D is unclear. The CDR3 has 12 amino acids. The germline V gene encodes CDR1 SEHNR and CDR2 FQNEAQ (reference sequence). Trimming left V 7 bases short and J 6 bases short, with 10 bases between. This CDR3 is CASNPPFNEQFF. CDR3 DNA: TGTGCCAGCAATCCCCCCTTCAATGAGCAGTTCTTC. The full variable domain, completed using reference TRBV7-9 and TRBJ2-1, is DTGVSQNPRHKITKRGQNVTFRCDPISEHNRLYWYRQTLGQGPEFLTYFQNEAQLEKSRLLSDRFSAERPKGSFSTLEIQRTEQGDSAMYLCASNPPFNEQFFGPGTRLTVL.

The chain has TRBV20-1 and TRBJ2-5; 8 nucleotides match TRBD1. The assigned J gene may be wrong: the sequence end matches TRBJ2-7 better. Germline lookup yields CDR1 DFQATT and CDR2 SNEGSKA (reference sequence). This CDR3 contains 15 residues. The CDR3: CSARPTGQGLLEQYF. The DNA for the CDR3 is TGCAGTGCTAGACCAACAGGACAGGGCTTGCTCGAGCAGTACTTC.

The chain couples TRBV5-1 to TRBJ2-1; 13 bases map to TRBD2. CDR3 size: 21 residues. With 4 bases clipped from V and 7 bases from J, the junction kept 23 bases outside the gene matches. Germline lookup yields CDR1 SGHRS and CDR2 YFSETQ. This CDR3 is CASSAWTSGGPLLENENEQFF. As DNA, the CDR3 is TGCGCCAGCAGCGCATGGACTAGCGGGGGCCCTTTGTTAGAGAATGAGAATGAGCAGTTCTTC. The variable domain in full, with the rest retrieved from reference TRBV5-1 and TRBJ2-1, is KAGVTQTPRYLIKTRGQQVTLSCSPISGHRSVSWYQQTPGQGLQFLFEYFSETQRNKGNFPGRFSGRQFSNSRSEMNVSTLELGDSALYLCASSAWTSGGPLLENENEQFFGPGTRLTVL.